These 29 T cell receptor beta chains share one sample of origin, sequenced in a study of T cells in Graves' hyperthyroidism and ophthalmopathy. From RNA transcripts, TCR beta CDR3 regions were amplified. An initial round of RT-PCR targeting the TCR CDR3 relied on the HTBI primer set. TCRdb re-analysed the multiplex PCR reads in MiXCR, keeping a single row per CDR3 protein. The sample has 550,000 to 800,000 distinct CDR3 sequences; about a sixth are singletons. Sequencing was performed on blood. Source of these receptors: a man aged 18-30 years with Graves' hyperthyroidism.

This clonotype was detected a few times. V usage is TRBV20-1 and J usage is TRBJ2-1, with 11 bases that match TRBD2. The CDR3 spans 15 residues. Germline values: CDR1 DFQATT, CDR2 SNEGSKA (reference sequence). J lost 7 bases, V lost 5 bases, and 10 bases had no gene match. CDR3: CSAGVAGGPSNEQFF. For the CDR3, the DNA is TGCAGTGCTGGGGTAGCGGGAGGGCCCTCAAATGAGCAGTTCTTC.

This clonotype was observed a few times. Being one base from a much bigger clone, this may be a read error. The chain employs TRBV28 and TRBJ1-2; D remains unclear. V was clipped by 4 bases and J by 8 bases, with 8 bases between them. The germline gives CDR1 MDHEN, CDR2 SYDVKM. There are 11 residues in the CDR3. DNA for the CDR3: TGTGCCAGCAGTTCGTTCGGGGGCTACACCTTC. It encodes CASSSFGGYTF.

This clonotype showed up many times. The rearrangement uses TRBV12-3 or TRBV12-4 and TRBJ2-2; D may match TRBD1 or TRBD2 (5 bases each). Trimming stripped 5 bases from V and 1 base from J, with 14 bases between. There are 16 residues in the CDR3. The DNA for the CDR3 is TGTGCCAGCAGTCCCTCATTGAGGGGGAACACCGGGGAGCTGTTTTTT. This sequence encodes CASSPSLRGNTGELFF.

As concerns this clonotype: The junction and the germline gene differ at one end; a read error may be behind it. The chain's CDR3 is CASSVESGAHNEQSF. In nucleotides, the CDR3 is TGTGCCAGCAGCGTAGAGTCGGGAGCCCACAATGAGCAGTCCTTC. J is TRBJ2-1 and V is TRBV9; possibly TRBD2 for D (6 bases). Per germline, CDR1 SGDLS and CDR2 YYNGEE. The CDR3 has 15 amino acids.

Comment on this clonotype: Given a much more abundant clone one base away, this may be a read error. This chain connects TRBV2 to TRBJ2-1, with a possible D match to TRBD2 (5 bases). V was trimmed by 4 bases and J by 0 bases, leaving 19 bases between them. The length of the CDR3 is 18 residues. Germline CDR1 reads SNHLY; CDR2 reads FYNNEI. The DNA for the CDR3 is TGTGCCAGCAGTGGGTGGCGGGCAGGAGGATCCTCCTACAATGAGCAGTTCTTC. Its protein product is CASSGWRAGGSSYNEQFF.

The V gene is TRBV12-3 or TRBV12-4, the J gene TRBJ2-1, with D tentatively TRBD2 (5 bases). The CDR3 totals 16 residues. With 1 base removed from V and 5 bases from J, the gap between germline ends came to 15 bases. CDR3 bases: TGTGCCAGCAGTTTAGTGGCTAGCCGGAAGCACAATGAGCAGTTCTTC. Protein product: CASSLVASRKHNEQFF.

This clonotype was observed many times. The genes are TRBV11-3 and TRBJ2-1; 7 bases align to TRBD1. V dropped 3 bases and J dropped 7; count of bases not matched to a gene: 6. CDR3 length: 14 amino acids. Germline V gives CDR1 SGHNT, CDR2 YENEEA. This chain's CDR3 is CASSLRGQMNEQFF. The CDR3 nucleotides read TGTGCCAGCAGCTTGAGGGGGCAGATGAATGAGCAGTTCTTC. Based on the CDR3 plus reference TRBV11-3 and TRBJ2-1, the full variable domain is EAGVVQSPRYKIIEKKQPVAFWCNPISGHNTLYWYLQNLGQGPELLIRYENEEAVDDSQLPKDRFSAERLKGVDSTLKIQPAELGDSAVYLCASSLRGQMNEQFFGPGTRLTVL.

This clonotype was counted only a few times. A much more abundant neighbour one base away suggests this may be a read error. The CDR3: CASSSGTGPSYEQYF. CDR3 sequence (DNA): TGTGCCAGCAGCTCCGGGACAGGGCCCTCCTACGAGCAGTACTTC. The gene calls are TRBV11-3 and TRBJ2-7, with TRBD1 matching 9 bases. This CDR3 is 15 amino acids long. J gave up 0 bases and V 4 bases, and 4 bases lay outside the gene matches. In germline, CDR1 is SGHNT, CDR2 YENEEA.

The CDR3 nucleotides are TGTGCCAGCAGCGATAATCCGGGAACGGGGGATGAAAAACTGTTTTTT. This gives the protein CASSDNPGTGDEKLFF. This sequence joins TRBV9 and TRBJ1-4; D is possibly TRBD1 (5 bases). The CDR3 consists of 16 residues. CDR1 and CDR2 (germline): SGDLS, YYNGEE. The ends were cut back, 3 bases at V and 6 bases at J, with 18 bases in the middle.

This clonotype was counted many times. The gene calls are TRBV6-1 and TRBJ2-3; the match to TRBD2 covers 8 bases. The germline gives CDR1 MNHNS, CDR2 SASEGT. The V and J ends lost 7 bases and 0 bases, in that order; junction bases with no gene match: 9. This CDR3 has 16 amino acids. CDR3 sequence (DNA): TGTGCCAGCAACCCGACTAGCGCGACTAGCACAGATACGCAGTATTTT. Protein sequence: CASNPTSATSTDTQYF.

This clonotype was recorded a few times. V usage is TRBV27 and J usage is TRBJ1-5; D is unresolved. The CDR3 extends over 14 amino acids. Trimming stripped 2 bases from V and 3 bases from J, with 8 bases between. CDR1 and CDR2 (germline): MNHEY, SMNVEV (reference sequence). The CDR3 reads CASSLGSFNQPQHF. Written as DNA, the CDR3 is TGTGCCAGCAGTTTAGGAAGTTTCAATCAGCCCCAGCATTTT.

There are many counts of this clonotype. The V call is TRBV12-3 or TRBV12-4, the J call TRBJ1-2, with D possibly being TRBD1 (6 bases). This CDR3 spans 12 amino acids. V was cut by 6 bases and J by 8 bases, with 13 bases left in between. CDR3 DNA: TGTGCCAGCAGCGGCGGGGGGGGCGGCTACACCTTC. Its protein product is CASSGGGGGYTF.

This clonotype was counted a few times. Written as DNA, the CDR3 is TGTGCCAGCAGCCCCGAGAGTGGTCATCAGCCCCAGCATTTT. Protein product: CASSPESGHQPQHF. V and J are TRBV7-9 and TRBJ1-5; D unclear. Deletions cut 5 bases from V and 5 bases from J, with 13 bases between. CDR1 is SEHNR, CDR2 FQNEAQ, per germline (reference sequence). CDR3 size: 14 residues.

V usage is TRBV6-2 or TRBV6-3 and J usage is TRBJ2-3; 9 nucleotides align to TRBD1. Germline V gene lookup returns CDR1 MNHEY and CDR2 SVGEGT. CDR3 length equals 15 residues. V shed 1 base and J 6 bases; nucleotides not matched to a gene: 5. The CDR3 DNA is TGTGCCAGCAGTTACTACCGGGACAGGGAGGATACGCAGTATTTT. This sequence encodes CASSYYRDREDTQYF.

V is TRBV7-6 and J is TRBJ2-1; D possibly corresponds to TRBD1 (5 bases). The CDR3 loop spans 17 amino acids. The ends were cut back, 5 bases at V and 4 bases at J, with 21 bases in the middle. Per the germline V gene, CDR1 is SGHVS and CDR2 is FNYEAQ. CDR3: CASSPRPVGQGYNEQFF. In DNA, the CDR3 is TGTGCCAGCAGCCCGCGGCCCGTTGGCCAGGGATACAATGAGCAGTTCTTC.

This clonotype was recorded at least ten times. The chain carries TRBV28 and TRBJ2-5; TRBD2 might be the D (6 bases). This CDR3 has 14 amino acids. Per germline, CDR1 MDHEN and CDR2 SYDVKM. V was cut by 8 bases and J by 4 bases, with 17 bases left in between. CDR3 loop: CASGERGGAETQYF. The CDR3 DNA sequence: TGTGCCAGCGGAGAAAGGGGAGGTGCAGAGACCCAGTACTTC.

This clonotype was picked up a small number of times. A single base separates this from a much larger clone, so it may be a read error. The V call is TRBV27, the J call TRBJ2-7, with TRBD1 as a possible D gene (6 bases). This CDR3 region has 15 residues. Germline V CDR1 and CDR2: MNHEY, SMNVEV (reference sequence). CDR3 sequence: CASSPSYRVSYERYF. The CDR3 DNA sequence: TGTGCCAGCAGTCCGAGCTACAGGGTATCCTACGAGCGGTACTTC.

V is TRBV29-1 and J is TRBJ2-3, with TRBD1 identical over 9 bases. From germline, CDR1 is SQVTM and CDR2 ANQGSEA. This CDR3 has 16 amino acids. V lost 1 base and J lost 3; bases outside the gene matches: 8. The CDR3: CSVEVLAQGATDTQYF. CDR3 coding DNA: TGCAGCGTTGAAGTTCTCGCACAGGGGGCAACAGATACGCAGTATTTT.

This clonotype was counted many times. The V gene is TRBV28, the J gene TRBJ2-7, with a possible D match to TRBD1 (6 bases). Germline V lookup: CDR1 MDHEN, CDR2 SYDVKM. The CDR3 contains 14 residues. Trimming took off 3 bases at V and 3 bases at J, with 12 bases between the two ends. The CDR3 nucleotides are TGTGCCAGCAGTTTTGTCAGGGGCCACTACGAGCAGTACTTC. This encodes CASSFVRGHYEQYF.

This clonotype was seen just once. The gene calls are TRBV4-1 and TRBJ1-6; D remains unclear. CDR3 length: 17 amino acids. Germline V gene lookup returns CDR1 MGHRA and CDR2 YSYEKL. The V and J ends lost 1 base and 4 bases respectively, with 14 bases between them. Written as DNA, the CDR3 is TGCGCCAGCAGCCAAGTGATGAACAGAAAATATAATTCACCCCTCCACTTT. Protein product: CASSQVMNRKYNSPLHF.

This clonotype was observed a few times. Mismatch with germline at one junction end may stem from a read error. The V call is TRBV12-3 or TRBV12-4, the J call TRBJ2-7, with D perhaps TRBD1 (6 bases). The CDR3 runs to 13 residues. CDR3 amino acids: CASNLLGQNEQYF. The CDR3 DNA follows: TGTGCCAGCAATTTATTGGGACAAAACGAGCAGTACTTC.

This clonotype was observed a handful of times. The V and J genes are TRBV4-1 and TRBJ1-1; D is unclear. Per the germline V gene, CDR1 is MGHRA and CDR2 is YSYEKL. V dropped 0 bases and J dropped 1 base, with 6 bases sitting between them. The CDR3 contains 14 residues. The DNA for the CDR3 is TGCGCCAGCAGCCAAGAATGGACGAACACTGAAGCTTTCTTT. This translates into CASSQEWTNTEAFF.

Ten or more counts support this clonotype. The chain uses TRBV28 and TRBJ2-3, with D uncertain. Deletions cut 5 bases from V and 2 bases from J, with 11 bases between. Germline CDR1 MDHEN, CDR2 SYDVKM. This CDR3 region has 14 residues. The CDR3 sequence is CASSPRQVTDTQYF. CDR3 bases: TGTGCCAGCAGTCCCCGACAAGTCACAGATACGCAGTATTTT.

The V call is TRBV20-1, the J call TRBJ1-2, with D maybe TRBD1 (6 bases). The CDR3 contains 17 residues. V lost 2 bases, J lost 8 bases, and 27 bases lay in between. Germline CDR1 DFQATT, CDR2 SNEGSKA (reference sequence). For the CDR3, the DNA is TGCAGTGCTAGACTCCCTTTGGACAGTGCCCATAGGAGGGGCTACACCTTC. Its protein product is CSARLPLDSAHRRGYTF.

This sequence joins TRBV29-1 and TRBJ2-1; TRBD2 matches at 9 bases. With 4 bases clipped from V and 6 bases from J, the junction kept 19 bases outside the gene matches. The V gene's germline CDR1 is SQVTM and CDR2 ANQGSEA. The CDR3 sequence is 18 residues long. DNA of the CDR3: TGCAGCGTTGTGGGGGGGGGGGGGGTCGGAGCGGGAGGCAATGAGCAGTTCTTC. It codes for CSVVGGGGVGAGGNEQFF.

The chain is built from TRBV20-1 and TRBJ2-2; D ambiguous. V lost 3 bases, J lost 1 base, and 6 bases lay in between. The CDR3 is 13 residues long. Germline assignment: CDR1 DFQATT and CDR2 SNEGSKA (reference sequence). The CDR3 reads CSASPQNTGELFF. CDR3 coding DNA: TGCAGTGCTAGTCCCCAGAACACCGGGGAGCTGTTTTTT.

This clonotype was seen only a few times. This chain connects TRBV5-8 to TRBJ1-1, with a possible D match to TRBD1 (5 bases). The germline CDR1 and CDR2 sequences are SGHTS and YDEGEE. Trimming took off 3 bases at V and 5 bases at J, with 20 bases between the two ends. This CDR3 comprises 16 residues. CDR3 sequence: CASSYSRTGGITEAFF. CDR3 coding DNA: TGTGCCAGCAGCTACAGTCGGACGGGGGGAATAACTGAAGCTTTCTTT.

This clonotype was seen at least ten times. As DNA, the CDR3 is TGTGCCAGCAGCTTAAGGTCCGGCAGCAATGAGCAGTTCTTC. Translated: CASSLRSGSNEQFF. The V gene is TRBV7-2, the J gene TRBJ2-1; D gene ambiguous. Germline CDR1 SGHTA, CDR2 FQGNSA. The CDR3 spans 14 residues. V was cut by 2 bases and J by 6 bases, with 11 bases left in between.

This clonotype was counted many times. V and J are TRBV13 and TRBJ2-7; D is possibly TRBD1 or TRBD2 (5 bases each). The CDR3 sequence is 14 residues long. Looked up from germline, CDR1 is PRHDT and CDR2 is FYEKMQ (reference sequence). V lost 4 bases to trimming and J lost 0 bases, with 10 bases between them. The CDR3 DNA reads TGTGCCAGCAGCTCGTACGGGGCCTCCTACGAGCAGTACTTC. It translates to CASSSYGASYEQYF.